One sample yielded the 8 T cell receptor beta chains listed below, sequenced in a study of blood T cell repertoires in COVID-19. Repertoires were generated with immunoSEQ multiplex PCR, while TCRdb's copy carries only in-frame clones and drops some. Of 350,000 to 450,000 clones listed, about 88% are singletons. The material sequenced was peripheral blood. All receptors come from a human donor in a cohort sampled during active COVID-19.

This chain connects TRBV7-9 to TRBJ1-6, with TRBD1 matching 10 bases. Germline V gene sequence: CDR1 SEHNR, CDR2 FQNEAQ (reference sequence). This CDR3 has 17 residues. Trimming took 7 bases from V and 4 from J; bases not matched to a gene: 10. This CDR3 reads CASTQDRGNGYNSPLHF. The CDR3 bases are TGTGCCAGCACCCAGGACAGGGGGAACGGATATAATTCACCCCTCCACTTT.

This clone showed up just once. This chain links TRBV5-4 with TRBJ1-3, with D possibly TRBD1 on 5 matching bases. V was clipped by 4 bases and J by 4 bases, with 12 bases between them. The germline gives CDR1 SGHNT, CDR2 YYREEE (reference sequence). This CDR3 contains 14 residues. CDR3 in amino acids: CASSPGLTGNTIYF. CDR3 in DNA: TGTGCCAGCAGCCCAGGGTTAACGGGAAACACCATATATTTT.

The chain has TRBV7-9 and TRBJ2-7; 7 nucleotides match TRBD2. The CDR3 spans 15 residues. Per germline, CDR1 SEHNR and CDR2 FQNEAQ (reference sequence). Trimming removed 5 bases from V and 0 bases from J; junction bases left unmatched: 7. CDR3 sequence reads: CASSVLADYSYEQYF. The CDR3 nucleotides read TGTGCCAGCAGCGTGCTAGCGGACTACTCCTACGAGCAGTACTTC. The full variable domain, rest sourced from reference TRBV7-9 and TRBJ2-7, is DTGVSQNPRHKITKRGQNVTFRCDPISEHNRLYWYRQTLGQGPEFLTYFQNEAQLEKSRLLSDRFSAERPKGSFSTLEIQRTEQGDSAMYLCASSVLADYSYEQYFGPGTRLTVT.

The genes are TRBV28 and TRBJ1-4; D possibly corresponds to TRBD1 (5 bases). Germline lookup yields CDR1 MDHEN and CDR2 SYDVKM. V lost 3 bases and J 8 bases, leaving 16 bases between the germline ends. The CDR3 has 15 amino acids. CDR3 region: CASSFMDKRREKLFF. In nucleotides, the CDR3 is TGTGCCAGCAGTTTCATGGACAAACGTCGCGAAAAACTGTTTTTT.

The V gene is TRBV19, the J gene TRBJ2-1; TRBD1 matches at 7 bases. The CDR3 covers 14 residues. The J segment lost 1 base and the V segment lost 5 bases, leaving 2 bases of the junction unmatched. Germline V CDR1 and CDR2: LNHDA, SQIVND (reference sequence). For the CDR3, the DNA is TGTGCCAGTAGTGACAGGGAATCCTACAATGAGCAGTTCTTC. As protein: CASSDRESYNEQFF.

The chain combines TRBV24-1 with TRBJ2-1; D possibly corresponds to TRBD2 (5 bases). Germline V gene lookup returns CDR1 KGHDR and CDR2 SFDVKD. The V end lost 2 bases, the J end lost 4 bases, and 11 bases lay between the germline ends. The CDR3 consists of 15 residues. Written as DNA, the CDR3 is TGTGCCACCAGTGATTCCTTGACGGGGTACAATGAGCAGTTCTTC. Protein: CATSDSLTGYNEQFF.

The rearrangement joins TRBV30 to TRBJ2-7; possibly TRBD1 for D (5 bases). CDR1 and CDR2 from the germline V gene are GTSNPN and SVGIG (reference sequence). V was trimmed by 5 bases and J by 3 bases, leaving 26 bases between them. The CDR3 length is 17 residues. CDR3 bases: TGTGCCTGGGGTGACAGTCGTGTGTCTCTACGCCTCTACGAGCAGTACTTC. Its protein is CAWGDSRVSLRLYEQYF. Based on the CDR3 plus reference TRBV30 and TRBJ2-7, the full variable domain is SQTIHQWPATLVQPVGSPLSLECTVEGTSNPNLYWYRQAAGRGLQLLFYSVGIGQISSEVPQNLSASRPQDRQFILSSKKLLLSDSGFYLCAWGDSRVSLRLYEQYFGPGTRLTVT.

The chain links TRBV5-1 to TRBJ2-5; 16 positions match TRBD2. Trimming removed 3 bases from V and 5 bases from J; junction bases left unmatched: 4. Per the germline V gene, CDR1 is SGHRS and CDR2 is YFSETQ. The CDR3 loop spans 16 amino acids. CDR3 DNA sequence: TGCGCCAGCAGCTCCGCGGGACTAGCGGGGGGGGAGACCCAGTACTTC. Translating it yields CASSSAGLAGGETQYF.